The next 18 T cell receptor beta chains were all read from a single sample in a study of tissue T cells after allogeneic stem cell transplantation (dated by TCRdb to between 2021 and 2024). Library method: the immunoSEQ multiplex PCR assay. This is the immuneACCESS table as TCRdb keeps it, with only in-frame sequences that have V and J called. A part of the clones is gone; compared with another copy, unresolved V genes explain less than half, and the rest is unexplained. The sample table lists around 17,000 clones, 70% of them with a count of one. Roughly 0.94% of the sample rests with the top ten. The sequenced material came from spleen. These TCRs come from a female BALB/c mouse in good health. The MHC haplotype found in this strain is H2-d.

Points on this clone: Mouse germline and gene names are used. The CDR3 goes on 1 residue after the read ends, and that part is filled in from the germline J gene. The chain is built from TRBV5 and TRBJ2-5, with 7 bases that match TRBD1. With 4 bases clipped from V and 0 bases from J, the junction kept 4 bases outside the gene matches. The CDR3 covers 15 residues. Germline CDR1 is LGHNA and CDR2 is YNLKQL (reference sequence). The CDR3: CASSPDRVNQDTQYF. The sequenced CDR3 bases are TGTGCCAGCAGCCCTGACAGGGTTAACCAAGACACCCAGTAC.

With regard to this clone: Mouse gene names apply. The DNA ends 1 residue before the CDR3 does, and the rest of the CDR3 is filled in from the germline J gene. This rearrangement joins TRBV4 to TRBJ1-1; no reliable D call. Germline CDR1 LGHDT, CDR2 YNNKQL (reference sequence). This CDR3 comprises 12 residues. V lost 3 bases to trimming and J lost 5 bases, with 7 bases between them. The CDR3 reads CASSYKSTEVFF. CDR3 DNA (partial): TGTGCCAGCAGCTACAAGTCTACAGAAGTCTTC.

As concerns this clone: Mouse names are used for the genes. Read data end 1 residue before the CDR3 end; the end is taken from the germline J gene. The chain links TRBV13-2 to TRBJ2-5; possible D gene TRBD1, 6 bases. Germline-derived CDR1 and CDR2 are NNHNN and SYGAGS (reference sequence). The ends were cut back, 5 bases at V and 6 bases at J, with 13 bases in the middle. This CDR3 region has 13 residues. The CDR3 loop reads CASGEQGRDTQYF. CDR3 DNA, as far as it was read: TGTGCCAGCGGAGAACAGGGTCGGGACACCCAGTAC.

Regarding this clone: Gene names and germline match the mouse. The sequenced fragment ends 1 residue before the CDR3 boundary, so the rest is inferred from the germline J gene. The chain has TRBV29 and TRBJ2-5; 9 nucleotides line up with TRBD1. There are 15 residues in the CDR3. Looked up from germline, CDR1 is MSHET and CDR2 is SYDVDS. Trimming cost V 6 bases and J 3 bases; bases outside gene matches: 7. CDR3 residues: CASRQGARGQDTQYF. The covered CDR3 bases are TGTGCTAGCAGACAGGGGGCGAGAGGACAAGACACCCAGTAC.

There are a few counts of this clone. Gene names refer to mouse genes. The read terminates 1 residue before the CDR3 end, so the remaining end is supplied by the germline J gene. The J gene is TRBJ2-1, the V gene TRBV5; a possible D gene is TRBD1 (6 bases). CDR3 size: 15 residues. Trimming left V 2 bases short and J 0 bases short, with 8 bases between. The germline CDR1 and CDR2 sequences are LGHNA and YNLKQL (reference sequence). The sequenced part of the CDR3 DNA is TGTGCCAGCAGCCAACCGGGACATAACTATGCTGAGCAGTTC. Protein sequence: CASSQPGHNYAEQF. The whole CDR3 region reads CASSQPGHNYAEQFF.

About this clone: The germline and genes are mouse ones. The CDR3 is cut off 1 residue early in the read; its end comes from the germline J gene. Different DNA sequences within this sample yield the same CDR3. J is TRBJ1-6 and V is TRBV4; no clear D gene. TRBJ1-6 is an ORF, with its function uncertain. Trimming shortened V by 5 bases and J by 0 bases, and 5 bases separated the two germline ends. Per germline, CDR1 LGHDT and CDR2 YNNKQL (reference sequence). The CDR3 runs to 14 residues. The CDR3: CASSPNSYNSPLYF. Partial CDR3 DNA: TGTGCCAGCAGCCCAAATTCCTATAATTCGCCCCTCTAC.

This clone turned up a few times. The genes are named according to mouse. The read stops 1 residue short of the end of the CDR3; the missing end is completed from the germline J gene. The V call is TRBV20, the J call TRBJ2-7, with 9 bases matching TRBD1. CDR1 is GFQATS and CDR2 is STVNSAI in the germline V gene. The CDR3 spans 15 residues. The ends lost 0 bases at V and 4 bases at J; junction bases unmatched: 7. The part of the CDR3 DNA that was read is TGTGGTGCTAGGGATCAGGGGACAGGGAAGTATGAACAGTAC. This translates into CGARDQGTGKYEQY. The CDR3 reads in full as CGARDQGTGKYEQYF.

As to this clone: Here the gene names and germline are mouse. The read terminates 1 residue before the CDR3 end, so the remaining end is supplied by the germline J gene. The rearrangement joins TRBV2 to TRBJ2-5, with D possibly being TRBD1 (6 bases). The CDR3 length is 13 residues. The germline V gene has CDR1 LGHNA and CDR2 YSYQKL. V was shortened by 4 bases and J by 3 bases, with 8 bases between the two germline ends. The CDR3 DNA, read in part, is TGTGCCAGCAGCCCGGACAGACAAGACACCCAGTAC. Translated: CASSPDRQDTQY. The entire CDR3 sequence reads CASSPDRQDTQYF.

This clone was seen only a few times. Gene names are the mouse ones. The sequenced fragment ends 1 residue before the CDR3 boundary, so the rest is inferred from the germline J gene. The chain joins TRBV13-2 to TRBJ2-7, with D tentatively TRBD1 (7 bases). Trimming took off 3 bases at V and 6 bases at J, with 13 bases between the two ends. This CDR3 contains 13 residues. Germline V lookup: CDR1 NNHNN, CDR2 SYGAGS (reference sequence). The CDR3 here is CASGVEGAGEQYF. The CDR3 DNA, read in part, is TGTGCCAGCGGTGTTGAGGGGGCGGGTGAACAGTAC.

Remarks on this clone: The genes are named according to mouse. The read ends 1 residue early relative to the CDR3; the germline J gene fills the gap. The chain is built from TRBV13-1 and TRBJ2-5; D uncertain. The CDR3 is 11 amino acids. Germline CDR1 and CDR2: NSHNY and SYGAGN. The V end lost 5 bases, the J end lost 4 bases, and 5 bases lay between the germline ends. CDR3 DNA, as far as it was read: TGTGCCAGCAGCCGAGAAGACACCCAGTAC. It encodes CASSREDTQY. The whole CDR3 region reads CASSREDTQYF.

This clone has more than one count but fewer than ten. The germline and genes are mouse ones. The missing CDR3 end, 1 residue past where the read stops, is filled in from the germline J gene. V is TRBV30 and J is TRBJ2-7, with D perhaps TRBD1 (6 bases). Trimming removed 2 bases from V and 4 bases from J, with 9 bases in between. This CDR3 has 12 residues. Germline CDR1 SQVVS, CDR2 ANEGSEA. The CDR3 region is CSSRHRAYEQYF. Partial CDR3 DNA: TGTAGTTCTAGACACAGGGCGTATGAACAGTAC. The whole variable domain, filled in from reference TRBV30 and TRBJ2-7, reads SVLLYQKPNRDICQSGTSLKIQCVADSQVVSMFWYQQFQEQSLMLMATANEGSEATYESGFTKDKFPISRPNLTFSTLTVNNARPGDSSIYFCSSRHRAYEQYFGPGTRLTVL.

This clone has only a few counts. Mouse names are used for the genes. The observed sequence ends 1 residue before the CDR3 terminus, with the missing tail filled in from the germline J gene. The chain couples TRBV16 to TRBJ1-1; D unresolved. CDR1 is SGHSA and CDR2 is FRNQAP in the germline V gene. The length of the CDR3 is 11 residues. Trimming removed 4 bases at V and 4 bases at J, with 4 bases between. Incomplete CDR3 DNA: TGTGCAAGCAGCTCGGGCACAGAAGTCTTC. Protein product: CASSSGTEVF. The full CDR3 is CASSSGTEVFF.

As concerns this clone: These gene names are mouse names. CDR3 bases read: TGTGCCAGCGGTCGGACTGGGGGCGGTGCTGAGCAGTTC. This translates into CASGRTGGGAEQF. The full CDR3 reads CASGRTGGGAEQFF. The V call is TRBV13-2, the J call TRBJ2-1; 10 positions match TRBD2. The CDR3 end lies 1 residue beyond the end of the read and is filled in from the germline J gene. The germline gives CDR1 NNHNN, CDR2 SYGAGS (reference sequence). The CDR3 extends over 14 amino acids. V shed 4 bases and J 6 bases; nucleotides not matched to a gene: 4.

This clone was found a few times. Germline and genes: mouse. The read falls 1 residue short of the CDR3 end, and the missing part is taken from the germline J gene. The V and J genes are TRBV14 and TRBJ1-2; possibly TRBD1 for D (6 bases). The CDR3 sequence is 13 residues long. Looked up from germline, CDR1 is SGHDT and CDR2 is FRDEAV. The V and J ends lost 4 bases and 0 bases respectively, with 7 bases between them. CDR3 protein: CASSPGANSDYTF. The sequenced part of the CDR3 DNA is TGTGCCAGCAGTCCAGGGGCAAACTCCGACTACACC. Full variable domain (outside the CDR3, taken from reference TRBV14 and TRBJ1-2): EAGVTQSPRYAVLQEGQAVSFWCDPISGHDTLYWYQQPRDQGPQLLVYFRDEAVIDNSQLPSDRFSAVRPKGTNSTLKIQSAKQGDTATYLCASSPGANSDYTFGSGTRLLVI.

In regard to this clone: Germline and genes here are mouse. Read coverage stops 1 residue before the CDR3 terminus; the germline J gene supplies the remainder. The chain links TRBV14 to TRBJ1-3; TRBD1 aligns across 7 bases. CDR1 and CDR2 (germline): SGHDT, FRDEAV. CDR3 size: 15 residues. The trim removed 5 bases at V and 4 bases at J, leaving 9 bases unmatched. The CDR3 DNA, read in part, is TGTGCCAGCAGACCTACAGGGGCGCAAGGAAATACGCTCTAT. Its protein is CASRPTGAQGNTLY. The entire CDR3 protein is CASRPTGAQGNTLYF.

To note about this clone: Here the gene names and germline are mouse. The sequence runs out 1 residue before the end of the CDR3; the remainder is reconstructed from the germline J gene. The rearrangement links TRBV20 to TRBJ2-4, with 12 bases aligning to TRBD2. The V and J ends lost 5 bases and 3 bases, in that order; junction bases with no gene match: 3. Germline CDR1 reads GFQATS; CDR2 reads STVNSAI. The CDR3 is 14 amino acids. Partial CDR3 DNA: TGTGGTGCTTTGACTGGGGGGGCGCAAAACACCTTGTAC. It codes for CGALTGGAQNTLY. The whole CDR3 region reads CGALTGGAQNTLYF.

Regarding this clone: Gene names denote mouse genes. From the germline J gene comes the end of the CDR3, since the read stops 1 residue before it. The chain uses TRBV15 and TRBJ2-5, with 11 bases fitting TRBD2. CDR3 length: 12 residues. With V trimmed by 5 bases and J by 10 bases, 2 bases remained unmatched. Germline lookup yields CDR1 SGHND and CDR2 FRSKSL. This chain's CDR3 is CASSRLGGAQYF. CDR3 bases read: TGTGCCAGCAGTCGACTGGGGGGGGCCCAGTAC.

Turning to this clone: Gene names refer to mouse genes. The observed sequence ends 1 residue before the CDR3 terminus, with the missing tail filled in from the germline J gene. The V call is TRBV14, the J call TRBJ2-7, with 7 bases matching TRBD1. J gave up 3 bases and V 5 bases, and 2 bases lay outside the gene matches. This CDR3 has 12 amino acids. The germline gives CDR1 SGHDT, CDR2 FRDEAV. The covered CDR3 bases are TGTGCCAGCAGGGGGACAGACTATGAACAGTAC. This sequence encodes CASRGTDYEQY. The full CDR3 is CASRGTDYEQYF.